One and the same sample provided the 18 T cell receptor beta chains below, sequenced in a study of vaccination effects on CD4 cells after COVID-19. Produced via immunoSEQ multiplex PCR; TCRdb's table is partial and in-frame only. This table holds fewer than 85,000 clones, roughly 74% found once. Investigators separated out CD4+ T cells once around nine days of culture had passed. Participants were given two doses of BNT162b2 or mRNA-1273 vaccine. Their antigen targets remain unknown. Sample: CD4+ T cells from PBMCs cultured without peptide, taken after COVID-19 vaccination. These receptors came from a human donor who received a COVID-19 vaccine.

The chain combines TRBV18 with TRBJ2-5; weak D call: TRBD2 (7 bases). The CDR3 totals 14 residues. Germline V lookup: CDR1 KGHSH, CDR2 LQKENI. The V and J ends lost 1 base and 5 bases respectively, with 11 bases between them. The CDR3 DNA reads TGTGCCAGCTCACCACTCGGGGGGCTGGAGACCCAGTACTTC. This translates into CASSPLGGLETQYF.

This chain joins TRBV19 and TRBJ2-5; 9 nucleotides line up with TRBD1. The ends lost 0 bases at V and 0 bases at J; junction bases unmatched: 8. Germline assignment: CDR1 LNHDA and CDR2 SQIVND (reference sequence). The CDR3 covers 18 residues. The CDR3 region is CASSIEGTGIGYQETQYF. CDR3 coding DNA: TGTGCCAGTAGTATAGAGGGGACAGGGATCGGCTACCAAGAGACCCAGTACTTC.

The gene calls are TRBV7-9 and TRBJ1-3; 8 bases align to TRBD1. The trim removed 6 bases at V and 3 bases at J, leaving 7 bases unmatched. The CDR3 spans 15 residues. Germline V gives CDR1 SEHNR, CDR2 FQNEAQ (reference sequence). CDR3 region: CASSYATGVGNTIYF. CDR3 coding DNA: TGTGCCAGCAGTTATGCGACAGGGGTTGGAAACACCATATATTTT.

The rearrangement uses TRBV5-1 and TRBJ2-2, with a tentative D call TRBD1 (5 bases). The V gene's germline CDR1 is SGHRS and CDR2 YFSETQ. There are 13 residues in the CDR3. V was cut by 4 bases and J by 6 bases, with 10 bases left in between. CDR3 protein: CASSPRVSGELFF. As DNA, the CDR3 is TGCGCCAGCAGCCCCAGGGTGTCCGGGGAGCTGTTTTTT.

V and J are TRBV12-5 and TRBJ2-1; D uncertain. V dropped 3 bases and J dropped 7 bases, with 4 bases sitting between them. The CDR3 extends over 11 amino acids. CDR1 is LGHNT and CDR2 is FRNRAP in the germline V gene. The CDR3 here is CASGFSNEQFF. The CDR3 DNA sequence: TGTGCTAGTGGTTTTTCAAATGAGCAGTTCTTC.

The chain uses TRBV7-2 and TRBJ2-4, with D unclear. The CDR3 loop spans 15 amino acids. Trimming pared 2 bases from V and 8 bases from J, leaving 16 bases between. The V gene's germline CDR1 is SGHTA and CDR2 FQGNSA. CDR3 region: CASSLSRGLADIQYF. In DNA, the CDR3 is TGTGCCAGCAGCTTAAGTCGAGGCCTCGCGGACATTCAGTACTTC.

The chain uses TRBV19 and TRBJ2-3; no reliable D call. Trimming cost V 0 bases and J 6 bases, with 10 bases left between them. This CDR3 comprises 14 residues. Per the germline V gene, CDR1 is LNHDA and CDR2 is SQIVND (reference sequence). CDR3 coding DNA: TGTGCCAGTAGTATAGACGGTCCCGTGGATACGCAGTATTTT. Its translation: CASSIDGPVDTQYF.

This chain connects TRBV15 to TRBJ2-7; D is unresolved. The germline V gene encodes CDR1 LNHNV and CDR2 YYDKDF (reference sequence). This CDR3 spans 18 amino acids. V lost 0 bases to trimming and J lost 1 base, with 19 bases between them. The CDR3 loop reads CATSREVPTVFSSYEQYV. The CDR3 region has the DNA TGTGCCACCAGCAGAGAGGTGCCCACGGTATTTTCGTCCTACGAGCAGTACGTC.

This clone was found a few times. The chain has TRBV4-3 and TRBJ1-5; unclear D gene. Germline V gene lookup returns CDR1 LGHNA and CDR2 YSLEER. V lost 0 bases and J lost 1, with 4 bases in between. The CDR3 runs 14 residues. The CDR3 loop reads CASSQDRSNQPQHF. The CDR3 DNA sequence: TGCGCCAGCAGCCAAGACAGAAGCAATCAGCCCCAGCATTTT.

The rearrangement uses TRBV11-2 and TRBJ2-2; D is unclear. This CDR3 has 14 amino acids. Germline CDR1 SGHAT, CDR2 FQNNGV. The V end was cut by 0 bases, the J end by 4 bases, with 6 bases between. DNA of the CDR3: TGTGCCAGCAGCTTAGAGACGGCCACCGGGGAGCTGTTTTTT. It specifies CASSLETATGELFF. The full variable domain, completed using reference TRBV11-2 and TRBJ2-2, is EAGVAQSPRYKIIEKRQSVAFWCNPISGHATLYWYQQILGQGPKLLIQFQNNGVVDDSQLPKDRFSAERLKGVDSTLKIQPAKLEDSAVYLCASSLETATGELFFGEGSRLTVL.

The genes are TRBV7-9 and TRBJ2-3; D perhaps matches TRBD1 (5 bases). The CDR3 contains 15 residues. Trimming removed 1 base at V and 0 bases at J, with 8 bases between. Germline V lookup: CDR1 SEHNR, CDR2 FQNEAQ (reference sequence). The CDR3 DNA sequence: TGTGCCAGCAGCTTAGGACAGACTAGCACAGATACGCAGTATTTT. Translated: CASSLGQTSTDTQYF.

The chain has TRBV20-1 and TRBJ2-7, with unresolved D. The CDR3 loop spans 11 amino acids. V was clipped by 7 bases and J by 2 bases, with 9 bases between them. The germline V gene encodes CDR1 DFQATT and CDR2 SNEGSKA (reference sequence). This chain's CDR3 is CSVVAPYEQYV. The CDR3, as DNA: TGCAGTGTGGTGGCCCCCTACGAGCAGTACGTC.

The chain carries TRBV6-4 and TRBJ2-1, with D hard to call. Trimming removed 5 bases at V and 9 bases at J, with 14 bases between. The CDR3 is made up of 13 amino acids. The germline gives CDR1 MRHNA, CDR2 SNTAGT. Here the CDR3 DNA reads TGTGCCAGCAGTCCTGACGGCGGACGTGAGCAGTTCTTC. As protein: CASSPDGGREQFF.

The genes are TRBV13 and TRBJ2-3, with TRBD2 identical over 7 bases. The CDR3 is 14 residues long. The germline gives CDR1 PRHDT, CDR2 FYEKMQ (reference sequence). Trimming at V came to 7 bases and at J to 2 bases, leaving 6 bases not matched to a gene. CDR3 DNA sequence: TGTGCCAGCACCCGAAAGCGGGACACAGATACGCAGTATTTT. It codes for CASTRKRDTDTQYF. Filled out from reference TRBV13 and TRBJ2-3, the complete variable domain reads AAGVIQSPRHLIKEKRETATLKCYPIPRHDTVYWYQQGPGQDPQFLISFYEKMQSDKGSIPDRFSAQQFSDYHSELNMSSLELGDSALYFCASTRKRDTDTQYFGPGTRLTVL.

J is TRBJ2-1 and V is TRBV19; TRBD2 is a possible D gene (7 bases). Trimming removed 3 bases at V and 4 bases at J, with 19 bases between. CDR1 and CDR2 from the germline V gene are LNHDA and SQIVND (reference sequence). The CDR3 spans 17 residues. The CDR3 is CASSIGSGGGTYNEQFF. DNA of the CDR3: TGTGCCAGTAGTATTGGGTCGGGCGGGGGCACATACAATGAGCAGTTCTTC.

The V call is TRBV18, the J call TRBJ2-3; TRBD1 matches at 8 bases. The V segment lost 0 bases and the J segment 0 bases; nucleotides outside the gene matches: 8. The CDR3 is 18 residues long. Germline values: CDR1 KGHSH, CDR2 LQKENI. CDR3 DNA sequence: TGTGCCAGCTCACCACCGTTGGGCGACAGGGGTAGCACAGATACGCAGTATTTT. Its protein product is CASSPPLGDRGSTDTQYF. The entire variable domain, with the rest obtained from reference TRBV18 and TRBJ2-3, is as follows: NAGVMQNPRHLVRRRGQEARLRCSPMKGHSHVYWYRQLPEEGLKFMVYLQKENIIDESGMPKERFSAEFPKEGPSILRIQQVVRGDSAAYFCASSPPLGDRGSTDTQYFGPGTRLTVL.

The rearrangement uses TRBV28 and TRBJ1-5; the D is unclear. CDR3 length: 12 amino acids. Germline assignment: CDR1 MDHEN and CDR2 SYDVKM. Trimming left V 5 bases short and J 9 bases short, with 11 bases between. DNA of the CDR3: TGTGCCAGCAGTCAGACCCTCAGGCCCCAGCATTTT. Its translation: CASSQTLRPQHF.

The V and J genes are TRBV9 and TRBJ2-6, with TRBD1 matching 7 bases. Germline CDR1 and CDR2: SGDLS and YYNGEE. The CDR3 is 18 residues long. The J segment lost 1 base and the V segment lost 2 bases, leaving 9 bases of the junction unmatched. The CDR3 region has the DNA TGTGCCAGCAGCGTCCGACAGGGTCTCGAATCTGGGGCCAACGTCCTGACTTTC. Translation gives CASSVRQGLESGANVLTF.